One sample yielded the 10 T cell receptor beta chains listed below, sequenced in a study of cytomegalovirus exposure and HLA in healthy donors (dated by TCRdb to the late 2010s). The protocol used for the library was the immunoSEQ multiplex PCR assay. The multiplex PCR relied on a mix of 60 forward primers for TCR Vbeta segments and 13 reverse primers for TCR Jbeta segments. Not all clones reach the TCRdb copy of this immuneACCESS table, which keeps in-frame sequences only. Checked studies attribute under half of the gap to unresolved V genes and leave the rest unexplained. The sample table lists roughly 170,000 clones, 71% of them with a count of one. The ten biggest clones cover 1.5% of the sample. Sequenced: PBMCs. The receptors originated from a girl under 18 in good health and CMV-seronegative.

The chain uses TRBV7-2 and TRBJ1-4, with D possibly being TRBD1 (6 bases). The CDR3 has 14 amino acids. In germline, CDR1 is SGHTA, CDR2 FQGNSA. V was shortened by 1 base and J by 3 bases, with 6 bases between the two germline ends. CDR3 nucleotides: TGTGCCAGCAGCTTAGACAGGGCTAATGAAAAACTGTTTTTT. As protein: CASSLDRANEKLFF.

The chain has TRBV19 and TRBJ1-1, with 7 bases aligning to TRBD1. V lost 3 bases, J lost 5 bases, and 9 bases stayed unmatched. This CDR3 region has 15 residues. Germline-derived CDR1 and CDR2 are LNHDA and SQIVND (reference sequence). In nucleotides, the CDR3 is TGTGCCAGTAGTATCCAGACAGGGTTGCGGACTGAAGCTTTCTTT. Amino acids: CASSIQTGLRTEAFF.

There are a few counts of this clone. The J gene is TRBJ1-2, the V gene TRBV28; TRBD1 might be the D (5 bases). CDR1 MDHEN and CDR2 SYDVKM come from the germline V gene. V was clipped by 5 bases and J by 5 bases, with 15 bases between them. This CDR3 contains 14 residues. In DNA, the CDR3 is TGTGCCAGCAGTCTGATACAGGTGGAGTATGGCTACACCTTC. Translated: CASSLIQVEYGYTF.

This chain connects TRBV28 to TRBJ2-7; D is uncertain. Deletions cut 2 bases from V and 0 bases from J, with 5 bases between. Germline assignment: CDR1 MDHEN and CDR2 SYDVKM. This CDR3 has 13 amino acids. In DNA, the CDR3 is TGTGCCAGCAGTTTAGGGCTCTCCTACGAGCAGTACTTC. Its protein is CASSLGLSYEQYF.

The chain joins TRBV5-1 to TRBJ2-7; the D gene is possibly TRBD2 (6 bases). V was trimmed by 6 bases and J by 0 bases, leaving 13 bases between them. Germline V gene sequence: CDR1 SGHRS, CDR2 YFSETQ. The CDR3 consists of 14 residues. The CDR3 DNA sequence: TGCGCCAGCACCGCGGGGACGGCCTCCTACGAGCAGTACTTC. Translation gives CASTAGTASYEQYF. The whole variable domain, filled in from reference TRBV5-1 and TRBJ2-7, reads KAGVTQTPRYLIKTRGQQVTLSCSPISGHRSVSWYQQTPGQGLQFLFEYFSETQRNKGNFPGRFSGRQFSNSRSEMNVSTLELGDSALYLCASTAGTASYEQYFGPGTRLTVT.

This rearrangement joins TRBV27 to TRBJ1-1, with 9 nucleotides matching TRBD1. Trimming at V came to 0 bases and at J to 5 bases, leaving 4 bases not matched to a gene. In germline, CDR1 is MNHEY, CDR2 SMNVEV (reference sequence). The CDR3 contains 15 residues. CDR3 sequence (DNA): TGTGCCAGCAGTTTATCCGGGACAGGGCTAACTGAAGCTTTCTTT. Amino acid sequence: CASSLSGTGLTEAFF.

The chain has TRBV29-1 and TRBJ2-7; 7 bases fit TRBD1. The J segment lost 3 bases and the V segment lost 6 bases, leaving 11 bases of the junction unmatched. The CDR3 has 14 residues. CDR1 SQVTM and CDR2 ANQGSEA come from the germline V gene. The CDR3 DNA is TGCAGCGTCGGAATGACAGGGCCTTTCTACGAGCAGTACTTC. It translates to CSVGMTGPFYEQYF.

The CDR3 sequence is CSVGISGTSYQETQYF. CDR3 sequence (DNA): TGCAGCGTTGGGATATCCGGGACTAGCTACCAAGAGACCCAGTACTTC. The V call is TRBV29-1, the J call TRBJ2-5, with 9 bases matching TRBD2. CDR3 length equals 16 residues. The V gene's germline CDR1 is SQVTM and CDR2 ANQGSEA. V shed 4 bases and J 0 bases; nucleotides not matched to a gene: 9.

This sequence joins TRBV7-6 and TRBJ2-1, with D perhaps matching TRBD2 (6 bases). V gave up 5 bases and J gave up 7 bases, with 12 bases separating them. CDR3 length: 13 amino acids. Germline assignment: CDR1 SGHVS and CDR2 FNYEAQ. The CDR3 is CASSQTTRNEQFF. DNA for the CDR3: TGTGCCAGCAGCCAAACGACTAGAAATGAGCAGTTCTTC.

This clone has only a few counts. The chain uses TRBV6-5 and TRBJ1-3; 7 bases agree with TRBD1. The V segment lost 3 bases and the J segment 0 bases; nucleotides outside the gene matches: 5. From germline, CDR1 is MNHEY and CDR2 SVGAGI. The CDR3 is 16 amino acids. In nucleotides, the CDR3 is TGTGCCAGCAGTTATTCACAGGGGAACTCTGGAAACACCATATATTTT. Residues: CASSYSQGNSGNTIYF.